The present TCR beta chain was sequenced within a study of blood T cell repertoires in COVID-19 (dated by TCRdb to the early 2020s). Notes on the research overall: Samples covering the acute and convalescent phases of COVID-19 were provided by collaborators in the United States, Italy and Spain. The material from the prospective study consisted of cDNA or gDNA derived from T cells, B-cell-depleted T cells, or PBMCs. The dataset comprised deeply sampled blood TCRbeta repertoires from subjects exposed to, actively infected with, or recovered from COVID-19. A freely available public database, intended as a resource for researchers studying the immune response to SARS-CoV-2, is where the repertoires were released. The samples were drawn from two sources: the first 160 participants of the ongoing ImmuneRACE study, and fewer than 1,500 subjects contributed by 6 global collaborators. Sample metadata almost always included a de-identified subject ID, COVID-19 status, age in years and sex. Where available, HLA class I and class II types were obtained from metadata supplied by the sample provider rather than from assay-based typing. The full study reports these points: The amount of clinical and demographic metadata varied by source and participant and was provided uncurated.

From its cysteine to its phenylalanine, the CDR3 spans 14 amino acids. Kept here is only the CDR3 DNA, which spans 42 bases and is read in frame from base 1. CDR1 and CDR2 were assigned from the germline V gene (reference sequence) as LNHDA and SQIVND. V drops 3 bases and J drops 6 bases, leaving 12 bases in between. On this clone: No antigen is known for it. Within one base of it there is no much larger clone, and no base qualities were kept.

TCRbeta CDR3 regions were amplified from genomic DNA by means of the immunoSEQ Assay, a bias-controlled multiplex PCR. Per the authors' processing: Within the assay, amplification of reference gene primers was used to estimate how many nucleated cells each sample contained. To quantify the absolute abundance of each unique TCRbeta CDR3 rearrangement, sequence reads were collapsed and filtered. For each sample, productive Simpson clonality was calculated as the square root of Simpson's diversity index over productive rearrangements. Held by TCRdb, this immuneACCESS table contains in-frame sequences only and omits some clones. Under half of the omission traces to an unresolved V gene where checked; the cause of the rest is unknown. V and J calls plus clone size are reproduced from that table; the DNA served to infer D and trimming. The sample has about 44,000 clones on record, approximately 70% of them singletons. The ten biggest clones cover about three fifths of the sample.

Whole blood was collected in K2EDTA tubes by collaborating institutions according to the institutions' own protocols. For TCRbeta analysis, collaborator samples were shipped as frozen whole blood, as isolated PBMCs, or as DNA extracted from either sample type. The source is an elderly man with acute or convalescent COVID-19. The chain was built from TRBV19 and TRBJ1-5; the D gene cannot be resolved reliably. Sequencing was done on a sample of peripheral blood. This receptor carries the CDR3 CASSIDGRGQPQHF. The bases read TGTGCCAGTAGTATTGATGGGCGGGGTCAGCCCCAGCATTTT.